This T cell receptor (beta chain) was obtained from a study of beta chain features in type 1 diabetes. Investigators reverse transcribed all isolated RNA, so they sequenced expressed TCRB transcripts. Generated by immunoSEQ multiplex PCR, the TCRdb table keeps only in-frame clones and is missing some. The sample includes some 410,000 clones, about 15% of them seen just once. CDR3 size: 14 residues. CDR1 is SNHLY, CDR2 FYNNEI, per germline. With 6 bases clipped from V and 2 bases from J, the junction kept 4 bases outside the gene matches. This clone was seen more than once but under ten times. The specimen was naive CD4+ T cells from blood. The TCR originated in a man aged 25 to 40 in good health. This sequence joins TRBV2 and TRBJ1-3, with TRBD1 matching over 7 bases. The CDR3 nucleotides are TGTGCCAGCAGCACAGGGGATGCTGGAAACACCATATATTTT. It yields the protein CASSTGDAGNTIYF.